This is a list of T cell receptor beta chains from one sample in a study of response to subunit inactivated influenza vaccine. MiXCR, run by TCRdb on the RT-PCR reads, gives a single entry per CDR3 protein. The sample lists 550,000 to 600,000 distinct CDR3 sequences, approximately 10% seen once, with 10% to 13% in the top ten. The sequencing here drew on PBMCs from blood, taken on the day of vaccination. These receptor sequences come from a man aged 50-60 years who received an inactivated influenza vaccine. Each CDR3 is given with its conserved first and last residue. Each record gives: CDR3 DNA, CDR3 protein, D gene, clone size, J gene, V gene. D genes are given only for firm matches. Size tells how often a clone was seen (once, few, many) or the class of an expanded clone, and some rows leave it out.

TGTGCCAACAGTGAAGCAAAACAGGGGGCGCCCAATGAGCAGTTCTTC | CANSEAKQGAPNEQFF | TRBD1 | . | TRBJ2-1 | TRBV2
TGTGCCAGCAGTTCCCAGGGAGTGAACACTGAAGCTTTCTTT | CASSSQGVNTEAFF | . | few | TRBJ1-1 | TRBV6-5
TGTGCCAGTAGTGATGGCAGGGTGAAAACCGGGGAGCTGTTTTTT | CASSDGRVKTGELFF | . | . | TRBJ2-2 | TRBV19
TGTGCCAGCATTTCAGACTTAGCCAAAAACATTCAGTACTTC | CASISDLAKNIQYF | . | . | TRBJ2-4 | TRBV28
TGTGCCTGGAGTGGGGGAAACACCATATATTTT | CAWSGGNTIYF | . | many | TRBJ1-3 | TRBV30
TGTGCCAGCAGCCAAGGGGCCGGGATATTAAAAACAGGGGCCAACGTCCTGACTTTC | CASSQGAGILKTGANVLTF | . | few | TRBJ2-6 | TRBV4-2
TGTGCCATCATCAAAGGCGCGGGGGGCGAGCAGTACTTC | CAIIKGAGGEQYF | TRBD2 | . | TRBJ2-7 | TRBV10-3
TGTGCCAGCAGCTTAACAGGGGCCTCCGGAAACACCATATATTTT | CASSLTGASGNTIYF | TRBD1 | . | TRBJ1-3 | TRBV7-8
TGTGCCAGCAGCTTAGCCAGACGGACCGCTTTCTTT | CASSLARRTAFF | . | many | TRBJ1-1 | TRBV7-8
TGCAGCGGCCTGGACAGGGGTCATACAGATACGCAGTATTTT | CSGLDRGHTDTQYF | TRBD1 | many | TRBJ2-3 | TRBV29-1
TGTGCCAGCAGTCGTACAGGGAGGGAAACAGATACGCAGTATTTT | CASSRTGRETDTQYF | . | many | TRBJ2-3 | TRBV6-1
TGCGCCAGCAGTGAGTCGGGGAGGGGGCGGACTGAAGCTTTCTTT | CASSESGRGRTEAFF | TRBD1 | . | TRBJ1-1 | TRBV10-2
TGCAGTGCTAGAGATCAAGGCGGCTATCAGCCCCAGCATTTT | CSARDQGGYQPQHF | . | many | TRBJ1-5 | TRBV20-1
TGTGCCAGCAGTGATGGGGCCGGACTACCCCACAATGAGCAGTTCTTC | CASSDGAGLPHNEQFF | . | few | TRBJ2-1 | TRBV6-1
TGTGCCAGCAGCCACCGGACAGGGAGCAACGAGCAGTACTTC | CASSHRTGSNEQYF | TRBD1 | few | TRBJ2-7 | TRBV7-9
TGTGCCAGCAGCCAACCGGGGGGGTCGAACACCGGGGAGCTGTTTTTT | CASSQPGGSNTGELFF | TRBD2 | few | TRBJ2-2 | TRBV4-2
TGTGCCAGCGGAGGCGGCAGCCTGTTGAACACTGAAGCTTTCTTT | CASGGGSLLNTEAFF | . | . | TRBJ1-1 | TRBV5-6
TGTGCCAGCAGGACAGGCGTCCGCGAGCAGTACTTC | CASRTGVREQYF | . | few | TRBJ2-7 | TRBV6-2/TRBV6-3
TGCAGCGTTGGGGGACAGGGAGGGAACACTGAAGCTTTCTTT | CSVGGQGGNTEAFF | TRBD1 | . | TRBJ1-1 | TRBV29-1
TGTGCCAGCAGCCAACTAGGATCCTGGGTGGATGGCTACACCTTC | CASSQLGSWVDGYTF | . | . | TRBJ1-2 | TRBV3-1
TGCGCCAGCAGCTTGGGACGGGGGGAGTCCACAGATACGCAGTATTTT | CASSLGRGESTDTQYF | TRBD2 | few | TRBJ2-3 | TRBV5-1
TGCGCCAGCAGCCTAGGACAGGCCGGCTACACCTTC | CASSLGQAGYTF | TRBD1 | many | TRBJ1-2 | TRBV5-1
TGTGCCATCAGCGGGACAGGGGGCACAGATACGCAGTATTTT | CAISGTGGTDTQYF | TRBD1 | few | TRBJ2-3 | TRBV10-3
TGCGCCAGCAGCCAAGGAGGACTAGCGGACGAGCAGTACTTC | CASSQGGLADEQYF | TRBD2 | . | TRBJ2-7 | TRBV4-3
TGTGCCAGCACCACTGACAGGGTACCTCAAGAGACCCAGTACTTC | CASTTDRVPQETQYF | TRBD1 | many | TRBJ2-5 | TRBV6-2/TRBV6-3
TGCAGTGCCCGGTTCTCGGAAAAACTGTTTTTT | CSARFSEKLFF | . | many | TRBJ1-4 | TRBV20-1
TGTGCCAGCAGTGAAACGGGGAACTTGGGGGTCACCGGGGAGCTGTTTTTT | CASSETGNLGVTGELFF | . | few | TRBJ2-2 | TRBV6-1
TGTGCCACCAGCAGAGATCTTAAGGGGTGGTACAATGAGCAGTTCTTC | CATSRDLKGWYNEQFF | . | few | TRBJ2-1 | TRBV15
TGTGCCAGCAGCTTGGGACTAGCGGGGCTAGAGACCCAGTACTTC | CASSLGLAGLETQYF | TRBD2 | many | TRBJ2-5 | TRBV5-6
TGTGCCAGCAGCCTCGTTTACAGGGGGCACCCAGATACGCAGTATTTT | CASSLVYRGHPDTQYF | TRBD1 | few | TRBJ2-3 | TRBV11-2
TGTGCCAGCAGTGAATATGCGGCCCAGGGCTATGGCTACACCTTC | CASSEYAAQGYGYTF | . | few | TRBJ1-2 | TRBV25-1
TGCAGCAAGTTAGCGGGGGCCGGGAATGAGCAGTTCTTC | CSKLAGAGNEQFF | TRBD2 | few | TRBJ2-1 | TRBV20-1
TGCGCCAGCAGCCAGGGACTAGCGGGAGCTAGAGAGACCCAGTACTTC | CASSQGLAGARETQYF | TRBD2 | . | TRBJ2-5 | TRBV5-1
TGCGCCAGCGGGGGATCTGGAAACACCATATATTTT | CASGGSGNTIYF | . | few | TRBJ1-3 | TRBV5-1
TGTGCCAGCAGTCCCTGGGGGCATGAAGCTTTCTTT | CASSPWGHEAFF | . | . | TRBJ1-1 | TRBV27
TGCAGCGCTTGCCGACAGGGTAACACTGAAGCTTTCTTT | CSACRQGNTEAFF | TRBD1 | . | TRBJ1-1 | TRBV29-1
TGTGCCAGCAGCTTGCACAGGGGGAGCTCCTACAATGAGCAGTTCTTC | CASSLHRGSSYNEQFF | TRBD1 | few | TRBJ2-1 | TRBV11-2
TGTGCCAGCAGTTACTCGATCGTTGGGGCCAACGTCCTGACTTTC | CASSYSIVGANVLTF | . | . | TRBJ2-6 | TRBV6-2/TRBV6-3
TGTGCCAGCTCACCAAGACAGGGGGAATACGAGCAGTACTTC | CASSPRQGEYEQYF | TRBD1 | . | TRBJ2-7 | TRBV18
TGTGCCAGCAGCCTTTTCGAATGGGATACGCAGTATTTT | CASSLFEWDTQYF | . | . | TRBJ2-3 | TRBV6-6
TGTGCCATCACTCCTCCGGGAAAAGGCAATGAGCAGTTCTTC | CAITPPGKGNEQFF | . | many | TRBJ2-1 | TRBV12-3/TRBV12-4
TGTGCCAGCAGCGTAGTTACCCTTTTCGGGGGGCTGAACACCGGGGAGCTGTTTTTT | CASSVVTLFGGLNTGELFF | . | few | TRBJ2-2 | TRBV9